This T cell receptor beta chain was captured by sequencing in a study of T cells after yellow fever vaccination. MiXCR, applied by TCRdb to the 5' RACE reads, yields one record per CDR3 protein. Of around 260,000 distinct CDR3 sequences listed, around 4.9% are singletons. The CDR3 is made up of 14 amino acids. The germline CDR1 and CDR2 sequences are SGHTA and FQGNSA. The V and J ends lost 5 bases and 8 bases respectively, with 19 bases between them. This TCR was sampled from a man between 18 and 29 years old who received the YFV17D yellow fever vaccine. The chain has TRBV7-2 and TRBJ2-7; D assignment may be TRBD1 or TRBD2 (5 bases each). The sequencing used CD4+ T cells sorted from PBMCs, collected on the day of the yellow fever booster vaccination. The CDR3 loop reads CASSPGTGRGKQYF. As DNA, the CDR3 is TGTGCCAGCAGCCCCGGGACGGGGAGAGGGAAGCAGTACTTC.